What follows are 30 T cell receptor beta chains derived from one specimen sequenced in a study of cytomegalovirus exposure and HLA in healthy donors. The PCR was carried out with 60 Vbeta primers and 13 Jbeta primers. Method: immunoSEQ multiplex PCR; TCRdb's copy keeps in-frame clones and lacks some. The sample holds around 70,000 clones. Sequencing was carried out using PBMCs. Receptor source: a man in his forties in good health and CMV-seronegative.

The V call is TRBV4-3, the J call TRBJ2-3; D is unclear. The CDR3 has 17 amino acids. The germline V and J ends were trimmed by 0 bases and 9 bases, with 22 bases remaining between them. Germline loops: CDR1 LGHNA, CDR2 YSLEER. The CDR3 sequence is CASSQDLSVRLSGTQYF. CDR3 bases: TGCGCCAGCAGCCAAGATTTGTCAGTACGATTATCAGGCACGCAGTATTTT.

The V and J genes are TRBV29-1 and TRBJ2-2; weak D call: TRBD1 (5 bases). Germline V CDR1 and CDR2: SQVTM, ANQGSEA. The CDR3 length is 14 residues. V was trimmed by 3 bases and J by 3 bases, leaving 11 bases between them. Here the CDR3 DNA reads TGCAGCGTTGAGAGACAGTCATACACCGGGGAGCTGTTTTTT. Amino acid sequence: CSVERQSYTGELFF.

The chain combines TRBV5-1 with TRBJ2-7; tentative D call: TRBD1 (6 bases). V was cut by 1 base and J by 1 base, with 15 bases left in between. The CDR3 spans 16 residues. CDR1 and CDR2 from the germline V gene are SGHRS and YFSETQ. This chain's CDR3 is CASSLNGQGISYEQYF. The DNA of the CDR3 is TGCGCCAGCAGCTTGAACGGGCAGGGGATTTCCTACGAGCAGTACTTC.

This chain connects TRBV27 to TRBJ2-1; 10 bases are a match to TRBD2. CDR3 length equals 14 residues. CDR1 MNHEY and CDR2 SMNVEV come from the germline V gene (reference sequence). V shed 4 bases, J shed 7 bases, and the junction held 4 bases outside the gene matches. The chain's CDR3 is CASSWASGRNEQFF. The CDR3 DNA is TGTGCCAGCAGTTGGGCTAGCGGGAGAAATGAGCAGTTCTTC.

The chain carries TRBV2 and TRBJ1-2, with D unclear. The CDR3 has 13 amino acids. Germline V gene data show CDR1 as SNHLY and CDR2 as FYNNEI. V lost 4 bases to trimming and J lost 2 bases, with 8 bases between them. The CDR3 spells CASSGVGNYGYTF. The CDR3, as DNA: TGTGCCAGCAGTGGGGTCGGGAACTATGGCTACACCTTC.

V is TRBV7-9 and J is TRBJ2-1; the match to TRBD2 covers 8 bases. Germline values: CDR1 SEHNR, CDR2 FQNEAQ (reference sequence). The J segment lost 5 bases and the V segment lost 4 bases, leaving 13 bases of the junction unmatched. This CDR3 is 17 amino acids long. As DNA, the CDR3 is TGTGCCAGCAGCTCCGTTATGGGGACTAGGTCCCACAATGAGCAGTTCTTC. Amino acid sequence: CASSSVMGTRSHNEQFF. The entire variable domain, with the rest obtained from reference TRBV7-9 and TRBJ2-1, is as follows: DTGVSQNPRHKITKRGQNVTFRCDPISEHNRLYWYRQTLGQGPEFLTYFQNEAQLEKSRLLSDRFSAERPKGSFSTLEIQRTEQGDSAMYLCASSSVMGTRSHNEQFFGPGTRLTVL.

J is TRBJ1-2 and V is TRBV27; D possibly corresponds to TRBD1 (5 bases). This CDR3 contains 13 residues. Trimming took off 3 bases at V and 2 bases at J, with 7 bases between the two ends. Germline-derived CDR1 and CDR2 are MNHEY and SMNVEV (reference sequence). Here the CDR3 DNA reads TGTGCCAGCAGTTTCCGGGGGAACTATGGCTACACCTTC. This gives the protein CASSFRGNYGYTF.

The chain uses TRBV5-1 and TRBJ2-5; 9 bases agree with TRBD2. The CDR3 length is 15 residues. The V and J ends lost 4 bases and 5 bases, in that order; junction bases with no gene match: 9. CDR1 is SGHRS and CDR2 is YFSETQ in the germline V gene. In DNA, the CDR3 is TGCGCCAGCAGCGCTGCCGGGACTAGCTATGAGACCCAGTACTTC. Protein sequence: CASSAAGTSYETQYF.

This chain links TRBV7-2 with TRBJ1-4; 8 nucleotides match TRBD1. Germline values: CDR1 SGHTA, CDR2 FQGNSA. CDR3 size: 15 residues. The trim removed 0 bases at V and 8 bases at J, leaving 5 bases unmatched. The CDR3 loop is CASSLATGAGEKLFF. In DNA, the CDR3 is TGTGCCAGCAGCTTAGCGACAGGGGCGGGAGAAAAACTGTTTTTT.

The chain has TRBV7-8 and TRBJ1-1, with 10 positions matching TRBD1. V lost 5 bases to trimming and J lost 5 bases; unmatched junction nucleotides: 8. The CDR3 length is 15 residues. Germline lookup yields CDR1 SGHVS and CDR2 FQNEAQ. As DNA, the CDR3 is TGTGCCAGCAGCACTCGGACAGGGGGGAGGACTGAAGCTTTCTTT. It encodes CASSTRTGGRTEAFF. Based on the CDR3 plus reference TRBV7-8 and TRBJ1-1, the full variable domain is GAGVSQSPRYKVAKRGQDVALRCDPISGHVSLFWYQQALGQGPEFLTYFQNEAQLDKSGLPSDRFFAERPEGSVSTLKIQRTQQEDSAVYLCASSTRTGGRTEAFFGQGTRLTVV.

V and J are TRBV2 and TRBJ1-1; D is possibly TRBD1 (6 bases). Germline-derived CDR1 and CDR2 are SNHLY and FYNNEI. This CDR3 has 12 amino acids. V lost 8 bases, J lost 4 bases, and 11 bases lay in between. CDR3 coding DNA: TGTGCCAGCGGACAGATGAGCACTGAAGCTTTCTTT. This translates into CASGQMSTEAFF.

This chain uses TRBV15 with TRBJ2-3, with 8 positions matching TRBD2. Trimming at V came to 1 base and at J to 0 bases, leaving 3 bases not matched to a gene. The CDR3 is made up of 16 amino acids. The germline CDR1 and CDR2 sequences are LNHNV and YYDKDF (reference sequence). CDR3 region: CATSRVVAGSTDTQYF. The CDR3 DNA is TGTGCCACCAGCAGAGTTGTAGCGGGAAGCACAGATACGCAGTATTTT.

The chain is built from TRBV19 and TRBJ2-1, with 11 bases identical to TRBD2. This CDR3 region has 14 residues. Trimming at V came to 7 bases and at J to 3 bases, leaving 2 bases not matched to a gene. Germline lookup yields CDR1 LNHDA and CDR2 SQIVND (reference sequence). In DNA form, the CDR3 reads TGTGCCAGTAATAGCGGGGGGGACTACAATGAGCAGTTCTTC. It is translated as CASNSGGDYNEQFF. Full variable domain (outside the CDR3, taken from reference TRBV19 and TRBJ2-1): DGGITQSPKYLFRKEGQNVTLSCEQNLNHDAMYWYRQDPGQGLRLIYYSQIVNDFQKGDIAEGYSVSREKKESFPLTVTSAQKNPTAFYLCASNSGGDYNEQFFGPGTRLTVL.

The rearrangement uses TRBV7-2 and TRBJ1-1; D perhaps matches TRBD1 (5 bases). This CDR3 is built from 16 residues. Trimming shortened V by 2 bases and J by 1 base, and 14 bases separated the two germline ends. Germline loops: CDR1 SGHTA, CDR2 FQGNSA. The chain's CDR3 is CASSLRGQGWNTEAFF. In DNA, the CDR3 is TGTGCCAGCAGCTTAAGGGGCCAGGGTTGGAACACTGAAGCTTTCTTT.

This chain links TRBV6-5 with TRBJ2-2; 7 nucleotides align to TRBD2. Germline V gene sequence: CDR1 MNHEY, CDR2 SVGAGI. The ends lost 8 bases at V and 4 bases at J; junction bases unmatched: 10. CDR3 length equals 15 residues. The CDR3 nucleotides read TGTGCCAGCCGCCCCGGACTAGTCACCACCGGGGAGCTGTTTTTT. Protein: CASRPGLVTTGELFF.

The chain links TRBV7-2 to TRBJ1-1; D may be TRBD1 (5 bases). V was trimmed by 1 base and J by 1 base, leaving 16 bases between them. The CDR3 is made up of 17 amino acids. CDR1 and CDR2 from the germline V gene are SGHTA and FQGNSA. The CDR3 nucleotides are TGTGCCAGCAGCTTAGTTGCGGGGGTTAAGAGGAACACTGAAGCTTTCTTT. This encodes CASSLVAGVKRNTEAFF.

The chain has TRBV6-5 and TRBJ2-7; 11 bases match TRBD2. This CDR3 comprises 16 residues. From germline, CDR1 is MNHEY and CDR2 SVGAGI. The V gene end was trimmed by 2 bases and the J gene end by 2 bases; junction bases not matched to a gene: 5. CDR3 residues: CASSYRTSGRPYEQYF. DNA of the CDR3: TGTGCCAGCAGTTACAGAACTAGCGGGAGACCCTACGAGCAGTACTTC.

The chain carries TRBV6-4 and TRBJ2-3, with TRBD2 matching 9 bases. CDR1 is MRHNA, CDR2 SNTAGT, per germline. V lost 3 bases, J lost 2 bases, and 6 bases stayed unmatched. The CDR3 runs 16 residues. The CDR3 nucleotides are TGTGCCAGCAGTGAGAATAGCGGGGGATTCACAGATACGCAGTATTTT. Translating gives CASSENSGGFTDTQYF.

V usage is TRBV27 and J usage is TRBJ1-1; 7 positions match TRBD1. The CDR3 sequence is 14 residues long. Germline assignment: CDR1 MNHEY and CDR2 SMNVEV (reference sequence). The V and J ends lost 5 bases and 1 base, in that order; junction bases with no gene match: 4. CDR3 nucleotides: TGTGCCAGCAGTCGTTACAGGGGGAACACTGAAGCTTTCTTT. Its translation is CASSRYRGNTEAFF.

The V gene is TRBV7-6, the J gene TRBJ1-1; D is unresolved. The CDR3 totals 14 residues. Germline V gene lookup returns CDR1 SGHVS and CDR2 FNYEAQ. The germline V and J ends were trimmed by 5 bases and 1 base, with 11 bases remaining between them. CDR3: CASSHGASNTEAFF. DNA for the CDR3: TGTGCCAGCAGCCATGGAGCCTCGAACACTGAAGCTTTCTTT.

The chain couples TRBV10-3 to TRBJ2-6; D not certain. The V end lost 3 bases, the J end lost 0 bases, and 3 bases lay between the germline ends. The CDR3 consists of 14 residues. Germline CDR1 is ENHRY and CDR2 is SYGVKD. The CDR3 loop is CAISDISGANVLTF. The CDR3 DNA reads TGTGCCATCAGTGACATCTCTGGGGCCAACGTCCTGACTTTC.

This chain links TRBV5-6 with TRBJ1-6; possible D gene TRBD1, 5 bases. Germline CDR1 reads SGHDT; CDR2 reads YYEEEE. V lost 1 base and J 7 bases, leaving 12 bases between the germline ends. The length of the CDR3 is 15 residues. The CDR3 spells CASSLMGQWNSPLHF. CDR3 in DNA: TGTGCCAGCAGCTTGATGGGGCAGTGGAATTCACCCCTCCACTTT.

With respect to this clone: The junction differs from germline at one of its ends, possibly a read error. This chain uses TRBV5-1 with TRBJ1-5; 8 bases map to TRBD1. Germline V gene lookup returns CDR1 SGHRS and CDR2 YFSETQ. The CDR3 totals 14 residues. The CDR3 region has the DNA TGCGCCAGCAGCCCCGGGACAGGAAATCGGCCCCAGCATTTT. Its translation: CASSPGTGNRPQHF. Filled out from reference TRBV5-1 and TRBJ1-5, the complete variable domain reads KAGVTQTPRYLIKTRGQQVTLSCSPISGHRSVSWYQQTPGQGLQFLFEYFSETQRNKGNFPGRFSGRQFSNSRSEMNVSTLELGDSALYLCASSPGTGNRPQHFGDGTRLSIL.

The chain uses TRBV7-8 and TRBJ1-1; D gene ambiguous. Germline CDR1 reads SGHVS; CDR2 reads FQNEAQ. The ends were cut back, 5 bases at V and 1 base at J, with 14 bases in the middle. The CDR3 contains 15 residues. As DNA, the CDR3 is TGTGCCAGCAGCGCCCCATCCGAGGGGAACACTGAAGCTTTCTTT. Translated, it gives CASSAPSEGNTEAFF.

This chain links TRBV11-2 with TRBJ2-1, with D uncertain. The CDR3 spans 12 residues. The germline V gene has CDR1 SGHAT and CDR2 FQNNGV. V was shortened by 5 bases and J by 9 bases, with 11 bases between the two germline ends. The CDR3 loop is CASSPRYGEQFF. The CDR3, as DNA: TGTGCCAGCAGCCCGCGGTACGGTGAGCAGTTCTTC. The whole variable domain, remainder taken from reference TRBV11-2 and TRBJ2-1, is EAGVAQSPRYKIIEKRQSVAFWCNPISGHATLYWYQQILGQGPKLLIQFQNNGVVDDSQLPKDRFSAERLKGVDSTLKIQPAKLEDSAVYLCASSPRYGEQFFGPGTRLTVL.

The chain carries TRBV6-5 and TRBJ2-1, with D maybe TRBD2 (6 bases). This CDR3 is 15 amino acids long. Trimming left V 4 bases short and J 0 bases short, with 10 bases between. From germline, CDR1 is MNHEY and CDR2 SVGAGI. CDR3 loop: CASSSSTSSYNEQFF. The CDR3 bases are TGTGCCAGCAGTTCGTCGACTAGCTCCTACAATGAGCAGTTCTTC.

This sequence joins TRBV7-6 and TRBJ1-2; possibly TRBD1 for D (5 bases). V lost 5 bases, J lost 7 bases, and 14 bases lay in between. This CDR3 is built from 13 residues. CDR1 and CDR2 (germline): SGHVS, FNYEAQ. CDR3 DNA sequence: TGTGCCAGCAGCCGGGGGAGGGTGGGTGGCTACACCTTC. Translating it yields CASSRGRVGGYTF.

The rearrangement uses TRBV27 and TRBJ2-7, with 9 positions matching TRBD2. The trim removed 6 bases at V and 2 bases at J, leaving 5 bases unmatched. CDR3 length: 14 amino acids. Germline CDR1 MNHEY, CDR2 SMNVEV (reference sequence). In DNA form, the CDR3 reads TGTGCCAGCAGGGGACTAGCACTTACCTACGAGCAGTACTTC. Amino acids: CASRGLALTYEQYF.

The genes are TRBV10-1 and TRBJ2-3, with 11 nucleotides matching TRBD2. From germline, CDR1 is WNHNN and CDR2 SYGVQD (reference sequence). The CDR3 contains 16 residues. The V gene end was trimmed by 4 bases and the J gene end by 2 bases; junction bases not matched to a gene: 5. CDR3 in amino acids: CASSGLAGGITDTQYF. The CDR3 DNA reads TGCGCCAGCAGTGGGCTAGCGGGGGGAATCACAGATACGCAGTATTTT.

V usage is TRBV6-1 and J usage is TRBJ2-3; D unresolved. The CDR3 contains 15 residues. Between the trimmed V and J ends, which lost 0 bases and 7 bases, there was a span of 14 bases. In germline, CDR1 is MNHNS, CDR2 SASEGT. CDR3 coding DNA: TGTGCCAGCAGTGAAGCGCTTTACAGTGGGCATACGCAGTATTTT. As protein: CASSEALYSGHTQYF.